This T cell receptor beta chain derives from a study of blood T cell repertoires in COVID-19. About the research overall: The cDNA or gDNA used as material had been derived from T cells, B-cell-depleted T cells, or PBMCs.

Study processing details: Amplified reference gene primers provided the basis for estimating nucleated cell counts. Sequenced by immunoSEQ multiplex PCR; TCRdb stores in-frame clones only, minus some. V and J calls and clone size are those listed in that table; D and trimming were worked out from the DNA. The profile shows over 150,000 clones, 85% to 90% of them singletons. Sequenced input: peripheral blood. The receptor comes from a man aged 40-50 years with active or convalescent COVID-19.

This chain's CDR3 is CASSFNALAGSLNEQFF. The CDR3 nucleotides read TGTGCCAGCAGCTTCAACGCTCTAGCGGGGTCTCTGAATGAGCAGTTCTTC. The J gene is TRBJ2-1, the V gene TRBV6-2 or TRBV6-3; 9 bases match TRBD2. CDR1 MNHEY and CDR2 SVGEGT come from the germline V gene. The CDR3 runs to 17 residues. J gave up 7 bases and V 6 bases, and 16 bases lay outside the gene matches.